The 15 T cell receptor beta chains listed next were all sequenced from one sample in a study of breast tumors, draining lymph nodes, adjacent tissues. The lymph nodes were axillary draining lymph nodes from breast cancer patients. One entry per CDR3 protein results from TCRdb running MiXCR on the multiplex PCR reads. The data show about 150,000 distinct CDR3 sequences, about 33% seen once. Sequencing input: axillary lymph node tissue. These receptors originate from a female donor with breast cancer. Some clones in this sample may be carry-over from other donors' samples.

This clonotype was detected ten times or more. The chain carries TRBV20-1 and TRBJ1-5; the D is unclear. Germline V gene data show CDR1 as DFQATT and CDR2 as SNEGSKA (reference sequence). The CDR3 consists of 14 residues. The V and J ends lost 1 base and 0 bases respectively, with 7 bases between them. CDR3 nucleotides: TGCAGTGCTAGAGGTGGTTATAGCAATCAGCCCCAGCATTTT. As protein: CSARGGYSNQPQHF.

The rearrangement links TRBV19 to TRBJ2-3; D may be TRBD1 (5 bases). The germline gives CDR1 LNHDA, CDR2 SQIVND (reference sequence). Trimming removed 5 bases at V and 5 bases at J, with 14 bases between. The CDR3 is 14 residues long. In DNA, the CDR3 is TGTGCCAGTAGTGCCTCCTTCAGGGAAGATACGCAGTATTTT. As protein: CASSASFREDTQYF.

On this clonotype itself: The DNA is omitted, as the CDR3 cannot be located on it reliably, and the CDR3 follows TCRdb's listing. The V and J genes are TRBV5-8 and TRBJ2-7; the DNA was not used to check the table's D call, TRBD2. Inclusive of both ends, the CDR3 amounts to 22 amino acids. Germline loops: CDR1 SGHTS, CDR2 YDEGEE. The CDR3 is CASSFYICSASLPSGSTYEQYF.

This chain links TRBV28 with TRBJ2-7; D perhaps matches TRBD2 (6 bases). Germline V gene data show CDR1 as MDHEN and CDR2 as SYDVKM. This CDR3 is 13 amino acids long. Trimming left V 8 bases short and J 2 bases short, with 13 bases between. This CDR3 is CASLGLSPYEQYF. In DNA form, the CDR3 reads TGTGCCAGCCTAGGACTATCACCCTACGAGCAGTACTTC.

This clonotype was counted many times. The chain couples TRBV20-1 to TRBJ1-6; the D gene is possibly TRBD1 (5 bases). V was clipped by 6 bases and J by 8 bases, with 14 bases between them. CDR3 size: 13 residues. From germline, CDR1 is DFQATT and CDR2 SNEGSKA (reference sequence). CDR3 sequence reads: CSAPLTADSPLHF. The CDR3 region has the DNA TGCAGTGCCCCCCTGACAGCAGATTCACCCCTCCACTTT.

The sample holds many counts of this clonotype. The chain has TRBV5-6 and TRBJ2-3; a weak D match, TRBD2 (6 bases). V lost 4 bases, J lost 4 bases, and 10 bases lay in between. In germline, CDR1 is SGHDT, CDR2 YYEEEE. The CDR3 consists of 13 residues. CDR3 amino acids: CASSATGADTQYF. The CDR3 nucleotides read TGTGCCAGCAGCGCGACGGGGGCAGATACGCAGTATTTT.

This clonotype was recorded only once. CDR3 amino acids: CASSPRSVSGYEQHV. CDR3 DNA sequence: TGTGCCAGTAGCCCCCGGTCTGTCTCGGGTTACGAGCAGCACGTC. The chain has TRBV7-8 and TRBJ2-7; no reliable D call. The CDR3 length is 15 residues. The germline CDR1 and CDR2 sequences are SGHVS and FQNEAQ.

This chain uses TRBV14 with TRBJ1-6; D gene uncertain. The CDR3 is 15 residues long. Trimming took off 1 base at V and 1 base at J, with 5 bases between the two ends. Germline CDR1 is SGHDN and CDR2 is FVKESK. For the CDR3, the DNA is TGTGCCAGCAGCCAAGTTGGGTCCTATAATTCACCCCTCCACTTT. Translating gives CASSQVGSYNSPLHF.

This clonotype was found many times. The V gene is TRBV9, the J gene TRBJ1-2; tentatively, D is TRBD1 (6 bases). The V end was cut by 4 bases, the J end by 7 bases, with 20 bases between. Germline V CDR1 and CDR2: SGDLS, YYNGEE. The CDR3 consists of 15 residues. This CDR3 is CASSPGGGMGPGYTF. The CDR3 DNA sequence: TGTGCCAGCAGCCCCGGGGGCGGGATGGGTCCTGGCTACACCTTC. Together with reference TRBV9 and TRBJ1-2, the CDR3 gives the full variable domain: DSGVTQTPKHLITATGQRVTLRCSPRSGDLSVYWYQQSLDQGLQFLIQYYNGEERAKGNILERFSAQQFPDLHSELNLSSLELGDSALYFCASSPGGGMGPGYTFGSGTRLTVV.

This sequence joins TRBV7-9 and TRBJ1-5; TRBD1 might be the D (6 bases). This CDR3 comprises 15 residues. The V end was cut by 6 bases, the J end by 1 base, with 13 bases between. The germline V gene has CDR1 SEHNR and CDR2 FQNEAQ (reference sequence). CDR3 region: CASRLGHYSNQPQHF. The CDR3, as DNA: TGTGCCAGCAGATTGGGACATTACAGCAATCAGCCCCAGCATTTT.

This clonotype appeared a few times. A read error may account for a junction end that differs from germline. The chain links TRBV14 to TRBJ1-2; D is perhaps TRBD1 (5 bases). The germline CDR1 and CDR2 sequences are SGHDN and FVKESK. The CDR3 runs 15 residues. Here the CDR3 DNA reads TGTGCCAGCAGCCAAGGAGTGCAGGGAGGTTATGGCTCCACCTTC. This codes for CASSQGVQGGYGSTF.

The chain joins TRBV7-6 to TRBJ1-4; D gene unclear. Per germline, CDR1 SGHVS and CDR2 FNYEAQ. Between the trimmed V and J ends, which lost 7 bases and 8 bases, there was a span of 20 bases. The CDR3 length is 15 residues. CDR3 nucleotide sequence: TGTGCCAGCATCCCCTACGGCAATCAAGGGGAAAAACTGTTTTTT. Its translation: CASIPYGNQGEKLFF.

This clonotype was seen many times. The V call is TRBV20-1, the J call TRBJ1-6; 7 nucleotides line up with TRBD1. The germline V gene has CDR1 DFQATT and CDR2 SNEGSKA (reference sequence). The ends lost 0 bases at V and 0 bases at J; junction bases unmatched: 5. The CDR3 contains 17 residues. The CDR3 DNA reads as TGCAGTGCTAGAGATGGGGCAGGGGGCTCCTATAATTCACCCCTCCACTTT. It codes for CSARDGAGGSYNSPLHF.

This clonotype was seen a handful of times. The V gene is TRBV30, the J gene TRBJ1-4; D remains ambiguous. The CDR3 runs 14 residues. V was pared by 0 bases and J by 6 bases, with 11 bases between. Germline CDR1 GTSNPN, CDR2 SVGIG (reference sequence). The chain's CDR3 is CAWSVLLGDEKLFF. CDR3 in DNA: TGTGCCTGGAGTGTACTTCTCGGAGATGAAAAACTGTTTTTT. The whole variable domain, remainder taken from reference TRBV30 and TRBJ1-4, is SQTIHQWPATLVQPVGSPLSLECTVEGTSNPNLYWYRQAAGRGLQLLFYSVGIGQISSEVPQNLSASRPQDRQFILSSKKLLLSDSGFYLCAWSVLLGDEKLFFGSGTQLSVL.

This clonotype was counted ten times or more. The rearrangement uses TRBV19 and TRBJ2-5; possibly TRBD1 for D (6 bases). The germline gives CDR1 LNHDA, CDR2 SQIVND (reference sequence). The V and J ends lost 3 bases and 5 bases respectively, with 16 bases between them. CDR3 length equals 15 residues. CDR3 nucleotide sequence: TGTGCCAGTAGTATGGGCCAGGGGAGTTGGGAGACCCAGTACTTC. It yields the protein CASSMGQGSWETQYF.